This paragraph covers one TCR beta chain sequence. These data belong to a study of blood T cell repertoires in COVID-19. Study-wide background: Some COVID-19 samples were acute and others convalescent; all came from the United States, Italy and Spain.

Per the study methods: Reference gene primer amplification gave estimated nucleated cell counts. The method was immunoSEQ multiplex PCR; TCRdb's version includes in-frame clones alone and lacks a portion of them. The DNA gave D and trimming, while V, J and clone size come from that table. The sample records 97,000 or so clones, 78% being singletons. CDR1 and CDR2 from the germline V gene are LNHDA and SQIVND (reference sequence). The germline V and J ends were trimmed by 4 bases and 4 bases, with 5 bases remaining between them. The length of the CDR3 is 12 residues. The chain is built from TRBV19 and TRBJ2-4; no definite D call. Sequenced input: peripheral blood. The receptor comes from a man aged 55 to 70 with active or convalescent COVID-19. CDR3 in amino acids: CASSTQKNIQYF. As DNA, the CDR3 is TGTGCCAGTAGTACACAGAAAAACATTCAGTACTTC.